Reported below is one T cell receptor beta chain. Repertoires were generated with immunoSEQ multiplex PCR, while TCRdb's copy carries only in-frame clones and drops some. The sample records roughly 79,000 clones, around 94% being singletons. This sample stems from a study of technical replicates of blood from a few donors. Germline V gene sequence: CDR1 MGHRA, CDR2 YSYEKL. Trimming cost V 3 bases and J 4 bases; bases outside gene matches: 7. The CDR3 has 16 amino acids. The V call is TRBV4-1, the J call TRBJ2-3; TRBD2 matches at 10 bases. This sequence originates from a human donor in good health. Sequencing was carried out using T cells isolated from PBMCs. For the CDR3, the DNA is TGCGCCAGCAGCCATGGGGCTAGCGGGAGCGCAGATACGCAGTATTTT. Encoded protein: CASSHGASGSADTQYF.